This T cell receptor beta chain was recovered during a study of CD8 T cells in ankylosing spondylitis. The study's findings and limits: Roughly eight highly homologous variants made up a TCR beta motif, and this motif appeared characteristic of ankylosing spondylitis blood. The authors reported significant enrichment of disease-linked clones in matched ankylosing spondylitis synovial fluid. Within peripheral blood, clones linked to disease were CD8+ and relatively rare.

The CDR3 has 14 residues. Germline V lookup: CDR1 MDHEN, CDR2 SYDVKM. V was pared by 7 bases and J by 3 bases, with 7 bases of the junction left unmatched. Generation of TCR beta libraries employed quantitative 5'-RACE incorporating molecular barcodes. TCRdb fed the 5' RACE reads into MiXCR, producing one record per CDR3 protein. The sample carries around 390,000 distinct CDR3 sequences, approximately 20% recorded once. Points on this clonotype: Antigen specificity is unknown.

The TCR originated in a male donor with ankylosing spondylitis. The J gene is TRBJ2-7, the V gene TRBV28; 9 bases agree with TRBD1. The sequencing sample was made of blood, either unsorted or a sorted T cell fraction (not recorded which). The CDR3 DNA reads TGTGCCAGCAAAGACAGGGGGGGGAGCTACGAGCAGTACTTC. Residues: CASKDRGGSYEQYF.